Below, one T cell receptor (beta chain) is given with its context. Per the germline V gene, CDR1 is SGHVS and CDR2 is FNYEAQ. The V end lost 5 bases, the J end lost 0 bases, and 16 bases lay between the germline ends. CDR3 length: 16 amino acids. This entry belongs to a study of shared clonotypes between healthy human individuals. In the original processing: Filtering was not the same, since immunoSEQ gave junction-only sequences without quality scores. Sequencing used immunoSEQ multiplex PCR; TCRdb keeps in-frame clones, though not all of them. D and trimming come from the DNA, and the V and J calls and clone size come from that table. The profile covers 550,000 to 600,000 clones, with roughly 98% appearing a single time and 0.3% taken by the ten largest. It was CD45RO-negative cells, positively selected for CCR7, that made up naive CD8 cells, with terminally differentiated effector memory CD45RA+ cells excluded.

The TCR originated in a man aged 30-40 years in good health. The V call is TRBV7-6, the J call TRBJ1-1; D is possibly TRBD1 (5 bases). Sequencing was carried out using naive CD8+ T cells sorted from blood. Here the CDR3 reads CASSPYSGTVNTEAFF. The DNA of the CDR3 is TGTGCCAGCAGCCCTTACTCCGGGACCGTGAACACTGAAGCTTTCTTT.